Listed here is a single T cell receptor beta chain. The data are from a study of metastatic and nonmetastatic thyroid tumors. Ahead of thyroid surgery, no patient had received treatment of any kind. TCRdb ran MiXCR on the PCR reads. The sample carries 9,500 to 15,000 clones, 25% to 40% recorded once. This TCR was sampled from a female donor with papillary thyroid cancer or a benign thyroid nodule (not recorded which). Some clones in this sample may be carry-over from other donors' samples. The sequenced sample consisted of tumor tissue.

CDR3 sequence reads: CSARGLAGGVTEQFF. CDR3 nucleotides: TGCAGTGCTAGAGGCCTAGCGGGAGGAGTCACTGAGCAGTTCTTC. The chain has TRBV20-1 and TRBJ2-1, with 11 bases identical to TRBD2. CDR1 DFQATT and CDR2 SNEGSKA come from the germline V gene (reference sequence). After removal of 1 base from V and 9 bases from J, the junction contained 8 bases not matched to a gene. The CDR3 loop spans 15 amino acids.